A selection of T cell receptor beta chains follows, all from one sample in a study of blood T cell repertoires in COVID-19. TCRdb keeps only in-frame clones here, not all; method: immunoSEQ multiplex PCR. The sample records more than 150,000 clones, approximately 87% being singletons. The source material was peripheral blood. The receptors were gathered from a woman in her 70s with COVID-19, enrolled during active disease. The conserved cysteine and the conserved F or W are not part of the CDR3 here.

V gene,J gene,CDR3 protein
TRBV11-3,TRBJ2-1,ASSLPLAGGYNEQF
TRBV5-1,TRBJ2-2,ASSWPANTGELF
TRBV9,TRBJ2-3,ASSLAGLAGGLGADTQY
TRBV20-1,TRBJ2-1,SASSSGRTIKYNEQF
TRBV9,TRBJ2-7,ASSPGLGYEQY
TRBV3-1/TRBV3-2,TRBJ1-6,ASSQDWSTPLH
TRBV6-6,TRBJ1-5,ASAGGAGNQPQH
TRBV3-1/TRBV3-2,TRBJ1-6,ASQYVGNSPLH
TRBV5-1,TRBJ1-6,ASSEEGSSYNSPLH
TRBV5-1,TRBJ1-5,ASSPTEGVGQPQH
TRBV12-3/TRBV12-4,TRBJ2-7,ASSSGSIVQY
TRBV30,TRBJ1-5,AWSGAAHQPQH
TRBV4-2,TRBJ2-3,ASSQGQGITDTQY
TRBV6-1,TRBJ1-3,ASSEPRGGVLSGNTIY
TRBV27,TRBJ1-3,SNCFAGTGPPSSGNTIY
TRBV15,TRBJ2-7,ATSRDGARRYEQY
TRBV10-3,TRBJ1-5,AISEGQGILNQPQH
TRBV5-4,TRBJ1-1,ASSQWATNTEAF
TRBV6-5,TRBJ1-1,ASRGGARTEAF
TRBV6-1,TRBJ2-5,ASSEEAGPRETQY
TRBV9,TRBJ1-4,ASSVQQGELF
TRBV3-1/TRBV3-2,TRBJ1-5,AKTTGAYSNQPQH
TRBV11-3,TRBJ2-1,ASSPGGGIYNEQF
TRBV5-1,TRBJ1-1,ASNPDRLNTEAF
TRBV6-1,TRBJ1-1,ASSEGGLSAF
TRBV15,TRBJ1-5,ATSPRGNQPQH
TRBV15,TRBJ1-2,ATSRVENYGYT
TRBV7-3,TRBJ1-2,ASSPGQAYGYT
TRBV6-4,TRBJ2-7,ASSDSGRGAEQY
TRBV10-3,TRBJ1-2,AISDRALTNYGYT
TRBV15,TRBJ2-1,ATSRGLAGGEQF
TRBV5-1,TRBJ2-2,ASSWGGPNTGELF
TRBV30,TRBJ1-1,AWSVSAGKFMNTEAF
TRBV24-1,TRBJ2-7,ATSDSRDVTYEQY
TRBV28,TRBJ2-5,ASSSGTGGVWETQY
TRBV7-3,TRBJ2-1,ASSPINEGGEQF
TRBV5-1,TRBJ1-2,ASSLGGQGVDGYT
TRBV15,TRBJ1-3,ATKTGRTGNTIY
TRBV18,TRBJ1-4,ASSPGQGHNEKLF
TRBV2,TRBJ1-1,ASRDRMSTEAF